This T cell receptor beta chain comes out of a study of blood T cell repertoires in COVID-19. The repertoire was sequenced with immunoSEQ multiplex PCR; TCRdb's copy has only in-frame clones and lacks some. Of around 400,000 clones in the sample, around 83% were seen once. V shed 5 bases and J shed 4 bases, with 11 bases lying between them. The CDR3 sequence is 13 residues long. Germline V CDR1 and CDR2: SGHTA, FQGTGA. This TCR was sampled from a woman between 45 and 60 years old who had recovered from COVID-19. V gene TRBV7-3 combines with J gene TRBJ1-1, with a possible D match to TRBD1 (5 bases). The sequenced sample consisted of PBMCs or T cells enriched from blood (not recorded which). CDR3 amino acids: CASSGGLGTEAFF. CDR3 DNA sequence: TGTGCCAGCAGCGGGGGACTCGGCACTGAAGCTTTCTTT.